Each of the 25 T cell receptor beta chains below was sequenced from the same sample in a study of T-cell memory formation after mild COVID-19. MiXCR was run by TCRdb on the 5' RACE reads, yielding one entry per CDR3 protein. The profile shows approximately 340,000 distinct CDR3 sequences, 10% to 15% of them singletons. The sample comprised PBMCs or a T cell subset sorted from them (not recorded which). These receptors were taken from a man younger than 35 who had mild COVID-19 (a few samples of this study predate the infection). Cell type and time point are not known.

This chain's CDR3 is CSASSYYSNQPQHF. CDR3 coding DNA: TGCAGTGCTAGTAGTTATTATAGCAATCAGCCCCAGCATTTT. The V and J genes are TRBV20-1 and TRBJ1-5, with D unresolved. Trimming took off 3 bases at V and 0 bases at J, with 9 bases between the two ends. CDR3 size: 14 residues. Germline V gives CDR1 DFQATT, CDR2 SNEGSKA (reference sequence).

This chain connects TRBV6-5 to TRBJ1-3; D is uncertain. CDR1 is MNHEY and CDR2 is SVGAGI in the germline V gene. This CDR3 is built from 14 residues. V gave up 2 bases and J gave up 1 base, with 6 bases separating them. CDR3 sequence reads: CASSYTLSGNTIYF. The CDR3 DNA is TGTGCCAGCAGTTACACGTTATCTGGAAACACCATATATTTT.

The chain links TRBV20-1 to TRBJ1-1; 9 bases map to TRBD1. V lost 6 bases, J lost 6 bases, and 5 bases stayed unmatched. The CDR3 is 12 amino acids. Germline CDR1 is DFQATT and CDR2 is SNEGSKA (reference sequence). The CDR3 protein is CSAATGGAEAFF. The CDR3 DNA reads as TGCAGTGCAGCGACAGGGGGGGCTGAAGCTTTCTTT.

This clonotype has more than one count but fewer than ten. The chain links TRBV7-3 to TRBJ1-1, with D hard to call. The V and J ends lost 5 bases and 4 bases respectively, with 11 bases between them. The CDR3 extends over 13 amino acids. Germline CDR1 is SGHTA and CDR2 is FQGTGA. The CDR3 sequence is CASSPDFGTEAFF. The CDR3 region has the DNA TGTGCCAGCAGCCCAGATTTTGGCACTGAAGCTTTCTTT.

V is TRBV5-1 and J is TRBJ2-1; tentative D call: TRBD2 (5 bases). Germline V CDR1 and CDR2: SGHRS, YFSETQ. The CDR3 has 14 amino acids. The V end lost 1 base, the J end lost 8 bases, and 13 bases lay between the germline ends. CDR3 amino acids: CASSLFGVGDEQFF. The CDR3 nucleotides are TGCGCCAGCAGCTTGTTCGGGGTTGGGGATGAGCAGTTCTTC.

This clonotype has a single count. The CDR3 DNA reads TGTGCCAGCAGCTCAGGACAGGGAGAACAGCCCCAGCATTTT. Translation gives CASSSGQGEQPQHF. This chain links TRBV7-2 with TRBJ1-5, with 8 bases aligning to TRBD1. Looked up from germline, CDR1 is SGHTA and CDR2 is FQGNSA. The CDR3 totals 14 residues. V dropped 4 bases and J dropped 7; count of bases not matched to a gene: 6.

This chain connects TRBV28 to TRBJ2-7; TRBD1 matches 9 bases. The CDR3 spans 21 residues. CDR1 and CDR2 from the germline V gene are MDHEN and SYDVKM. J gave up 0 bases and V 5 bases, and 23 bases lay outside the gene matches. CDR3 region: CASSPYPDRGTRLFSSYEQYV. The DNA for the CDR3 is TGTGCCAGCAGTCCATACCCCGACAGGGGGACGAGACTCTTCAGCTCCTACGAGCAGTACGTC.

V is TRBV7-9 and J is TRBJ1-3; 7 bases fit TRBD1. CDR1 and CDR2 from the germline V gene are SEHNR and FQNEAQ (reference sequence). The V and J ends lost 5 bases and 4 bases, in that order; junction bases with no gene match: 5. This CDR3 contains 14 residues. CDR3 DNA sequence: TGTGCCAGCAGCCGCGGGACAGTCGGAAACACCATATATTTT. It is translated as CASSRGTVGNTIYF.

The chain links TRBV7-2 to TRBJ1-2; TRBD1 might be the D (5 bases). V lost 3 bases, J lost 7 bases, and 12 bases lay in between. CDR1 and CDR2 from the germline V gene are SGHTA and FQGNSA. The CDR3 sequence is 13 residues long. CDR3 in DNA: TGTGCCAGCAGCTTCGCAGGGAATACTGGCTACACCTTC. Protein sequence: CASSFAGNTGYTF.

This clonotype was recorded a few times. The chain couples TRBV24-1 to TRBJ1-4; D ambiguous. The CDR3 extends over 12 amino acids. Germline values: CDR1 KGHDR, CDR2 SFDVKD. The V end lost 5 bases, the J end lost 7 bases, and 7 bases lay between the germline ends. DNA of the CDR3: TGTGCCACCAGTGCCCCCGGTGAAAAACTGTTTTTT. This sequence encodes CATSAPGEKLFF.

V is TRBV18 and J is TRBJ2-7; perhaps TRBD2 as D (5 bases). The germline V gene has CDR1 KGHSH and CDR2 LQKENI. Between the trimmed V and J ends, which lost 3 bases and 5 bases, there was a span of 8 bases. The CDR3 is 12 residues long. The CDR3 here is CASSPGSNEQYF. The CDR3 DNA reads TGTGCCAGCTCACCGGGGAGCAACGAGCAGTACTTC.

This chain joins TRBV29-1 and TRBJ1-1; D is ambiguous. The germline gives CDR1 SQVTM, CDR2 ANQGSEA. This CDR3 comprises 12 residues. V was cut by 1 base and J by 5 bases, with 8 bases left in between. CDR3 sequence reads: CSVEGQWTEAFF. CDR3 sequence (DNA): TGCAGCGTTGAAGGCCAGTGGACTGAAGCTTTCTTT.

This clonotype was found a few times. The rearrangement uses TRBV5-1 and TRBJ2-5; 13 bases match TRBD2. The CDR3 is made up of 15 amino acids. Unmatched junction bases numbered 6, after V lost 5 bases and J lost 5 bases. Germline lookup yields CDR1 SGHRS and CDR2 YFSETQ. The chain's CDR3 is CASSQTSGGSETQYF. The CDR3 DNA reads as TGCGCCAGCAGTCAGACTAGCGGGGGGAGTGAGACCCAGTACTTC.

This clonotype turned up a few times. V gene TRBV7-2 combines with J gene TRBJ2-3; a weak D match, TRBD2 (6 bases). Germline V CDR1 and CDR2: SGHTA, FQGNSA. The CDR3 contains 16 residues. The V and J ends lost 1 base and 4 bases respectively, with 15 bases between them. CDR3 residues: CASSLGVTAGSDTQYF. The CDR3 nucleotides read TGTGCCAGCAGCTTAGGTGTGACGGCGGGGTCAGATACGCAGTATTTT.

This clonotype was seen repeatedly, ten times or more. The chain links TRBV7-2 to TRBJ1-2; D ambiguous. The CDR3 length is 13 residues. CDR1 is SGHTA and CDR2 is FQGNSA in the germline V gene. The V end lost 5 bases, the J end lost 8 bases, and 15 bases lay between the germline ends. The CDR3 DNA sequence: TGTGCCAGCAGCCCCCGGCGTGACGCGGGCTACACCTTC. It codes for CASSPRRDAGYTF.

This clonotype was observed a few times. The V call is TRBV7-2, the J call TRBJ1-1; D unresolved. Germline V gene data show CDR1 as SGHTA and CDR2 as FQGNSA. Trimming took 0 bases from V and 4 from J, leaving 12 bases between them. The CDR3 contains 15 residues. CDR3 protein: CASSLAPHGRTEAFF. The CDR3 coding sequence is TGTGCCAGCAGCTTAGCTCCTCACGGGCGCACTGAAGCTTTCTTT.

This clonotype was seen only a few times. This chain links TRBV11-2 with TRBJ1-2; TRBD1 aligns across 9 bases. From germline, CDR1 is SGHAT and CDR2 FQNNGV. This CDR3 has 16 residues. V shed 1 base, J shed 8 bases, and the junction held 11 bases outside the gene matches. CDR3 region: CASSLVPRGTGLGYTF. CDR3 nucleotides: TGTGCCAGCAGCTTAGTTCCCCGCGGGACAGGGTTGGGCTACACCTTC. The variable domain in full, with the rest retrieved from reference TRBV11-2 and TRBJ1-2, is EAGVAQSPRYKIIEKRQSVAFWCNPISGHATLYWYQQILGQGPKLLIQFQNNGVVDDSQLPKDRFSAERLKGVDSTLKIQPAKLEDSAVYLCASSLVPRGTGLGYTFGSGTRLTVV.

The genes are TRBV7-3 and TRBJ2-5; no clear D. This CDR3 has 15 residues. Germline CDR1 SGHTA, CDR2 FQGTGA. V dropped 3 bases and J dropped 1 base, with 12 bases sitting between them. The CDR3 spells CASSFGLRGQETQYF. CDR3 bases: TGTGCCAGCAGCTTCGGGTTGAGAGGCCAAGAGACCCAGTACTTC.

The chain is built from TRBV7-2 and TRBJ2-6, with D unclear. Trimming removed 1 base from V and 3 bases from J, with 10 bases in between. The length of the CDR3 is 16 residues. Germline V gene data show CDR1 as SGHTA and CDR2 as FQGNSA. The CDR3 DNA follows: TGTGCCAGCAGCTTAGTTGCTGGGGTTGGGGCCAACGTCCTGACTTTC. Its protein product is CASSLVAGVGANVLTF.

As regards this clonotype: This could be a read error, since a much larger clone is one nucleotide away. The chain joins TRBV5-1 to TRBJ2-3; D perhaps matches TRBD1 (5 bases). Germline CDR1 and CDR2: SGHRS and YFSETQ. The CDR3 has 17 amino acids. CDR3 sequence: CASSLFLDSHSTDTRYF. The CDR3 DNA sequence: TGCGCCAGCAGCTTGTTTTTAGACAGTCACAGCACAGATACGCGGTATTTT.

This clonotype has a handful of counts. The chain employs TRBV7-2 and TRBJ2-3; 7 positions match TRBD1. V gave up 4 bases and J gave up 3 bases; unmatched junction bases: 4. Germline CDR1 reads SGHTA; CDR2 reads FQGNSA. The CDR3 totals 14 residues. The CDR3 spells CASSWPTGTDTQYF. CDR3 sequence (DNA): TGTGCCAGCAGCTGGCCGACAGGGACAGATACGCAGTATTTT.

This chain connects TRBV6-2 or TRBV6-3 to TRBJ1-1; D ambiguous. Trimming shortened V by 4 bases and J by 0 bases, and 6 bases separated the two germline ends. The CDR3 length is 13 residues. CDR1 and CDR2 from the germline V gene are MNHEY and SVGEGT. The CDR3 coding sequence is TGTGCCAGCAGTTTTATTTTGAACACTGAAGCTTTCTTT. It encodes CASSFILNTEAFF.

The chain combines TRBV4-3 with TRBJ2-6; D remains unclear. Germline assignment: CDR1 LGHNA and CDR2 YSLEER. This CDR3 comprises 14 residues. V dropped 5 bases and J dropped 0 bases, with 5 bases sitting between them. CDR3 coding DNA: TGCGCCAGCAGCGTAAGCTCTGGGGCCAACGTCCTGACTTTC. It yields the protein CASSVSSGANVLTF.

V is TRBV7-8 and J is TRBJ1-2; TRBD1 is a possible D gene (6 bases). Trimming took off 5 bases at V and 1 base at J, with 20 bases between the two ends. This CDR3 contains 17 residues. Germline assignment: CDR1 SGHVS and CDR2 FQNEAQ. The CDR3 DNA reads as TGTGCCAGCAGCACCTCAACCGGGGGGCACCTTAACTATGGCTACACCTTC. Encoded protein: CASSTSTGGHLNYGYTF.

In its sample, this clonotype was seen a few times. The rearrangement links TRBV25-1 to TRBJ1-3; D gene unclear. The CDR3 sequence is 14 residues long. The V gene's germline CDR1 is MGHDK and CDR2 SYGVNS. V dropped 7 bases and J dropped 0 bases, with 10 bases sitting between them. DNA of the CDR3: TGTGCCAGCATGGCCAGTTACTCTGGAAACACCATATATTTT. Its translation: CASMASYSGNTIYF. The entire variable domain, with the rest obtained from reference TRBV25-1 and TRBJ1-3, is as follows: EADIYQTPRYLVIGTGKKITLECSQTMGHDKMYWYQQDPGMELHLIHYSYGVNSTEKGDLSSESTVSRIRTEHFPLTLESARPSHTSQYLCASMASYSGNTIYFGEGSWLTVV.